This TCR beta chain was observed in a study of cytomegalovirus exposure and HLA in healthy donors. Study outcomes and limitations: For TCR beta chains, V- and J-gene trimming was later linked to a missense DCLRE1C variant. In a later analysis, several top co-occurrence clusters appeared linked to parvovirus B19, influenza, CMV and Epstein-Barr virus.

This clone was recorded a few times. Its antigen is not identified. 60 Vbeta and 13 Jbeta primers were used in PCR. Assay: immunoSEQ multiplex PCR; the TCRdb copy retains only in-frame clones and omits some. The table records about 88,000 clones, 69% of them present only once. The V gene lost 4 bases and the J gene lost 5 bases, with 14 bases spanning the gap. Looked up from germline, CDR1 is SNHLY and CDR2 is FYNNEI. This CDR3 is built from 14 residues. The receptor comes from a man aged 50-59 years in good health and CMV-seronegative. The sample consisted of PBMCs. This chain links TRBV2 with TRBJ1-1, with D hard to call. Here the CDR3 reads CASSVGGVWTEAFF. CDR3 DNA sequence: TGTGCCAGCAGTGTTGGCGGGGTCTGGACTGAAGCTTTCTTT.